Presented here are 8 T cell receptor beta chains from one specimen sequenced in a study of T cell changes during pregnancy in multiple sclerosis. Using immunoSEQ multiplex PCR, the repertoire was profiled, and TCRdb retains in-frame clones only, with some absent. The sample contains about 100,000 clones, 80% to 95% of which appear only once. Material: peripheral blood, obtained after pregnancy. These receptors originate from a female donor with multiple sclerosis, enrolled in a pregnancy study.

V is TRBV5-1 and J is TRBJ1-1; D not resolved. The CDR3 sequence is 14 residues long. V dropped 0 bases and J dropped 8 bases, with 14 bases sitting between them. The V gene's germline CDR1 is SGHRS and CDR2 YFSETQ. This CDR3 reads CASSLGGVTREAFF. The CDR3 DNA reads TGCGCCAGCAGCTTGGGCGGGGTAACTAGAGAAGCTTTCTTT. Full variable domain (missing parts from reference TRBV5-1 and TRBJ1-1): KAGVTQTPRYLIKTRGQQVTLSCSPISGHRSVSWYQQTPGQGLQFLFEYFSETQRNKGNFPGRFSGRQFSNSRSEMNVSTLELGDSALYLCASSLGGVTREAFFGQGTRLTVV.

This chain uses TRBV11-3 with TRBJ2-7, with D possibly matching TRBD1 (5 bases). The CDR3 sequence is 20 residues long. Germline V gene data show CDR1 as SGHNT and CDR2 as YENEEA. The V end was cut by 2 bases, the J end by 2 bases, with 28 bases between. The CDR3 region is CASSLTAHFRSATETYEQYF. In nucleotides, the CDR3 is TGTGCCAGCAGCTTAACCGCGCATTTTCGCTCTGCGACAGAAACCTACGAGCAGTACTTC.

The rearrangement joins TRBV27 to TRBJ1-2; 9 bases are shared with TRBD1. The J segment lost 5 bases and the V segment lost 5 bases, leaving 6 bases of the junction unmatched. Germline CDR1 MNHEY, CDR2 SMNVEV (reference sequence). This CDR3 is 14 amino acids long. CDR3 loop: CASSPGQGSYGYTF. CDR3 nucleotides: TGTGCCAGCAGTCCGGGACAGGGCTCTTATGGCTACACCTTC.

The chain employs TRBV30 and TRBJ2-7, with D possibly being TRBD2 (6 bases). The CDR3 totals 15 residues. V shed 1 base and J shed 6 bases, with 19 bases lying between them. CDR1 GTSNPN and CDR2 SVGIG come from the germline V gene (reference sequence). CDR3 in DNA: TGTGCCTGGAGTGCCACGGGGGTGAAAGCGGGCGAGCAGTACTTC. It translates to CAWSATGVKAGEQYF.

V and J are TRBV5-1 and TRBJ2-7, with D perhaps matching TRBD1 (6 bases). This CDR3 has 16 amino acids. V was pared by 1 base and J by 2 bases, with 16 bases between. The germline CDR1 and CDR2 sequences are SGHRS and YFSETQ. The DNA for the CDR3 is TGCGCCAGCAGCTTGAGTAGCAGGACAGCCACCTACGAGCAGTACTTC. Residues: CASSLSSRTATYEQYF.

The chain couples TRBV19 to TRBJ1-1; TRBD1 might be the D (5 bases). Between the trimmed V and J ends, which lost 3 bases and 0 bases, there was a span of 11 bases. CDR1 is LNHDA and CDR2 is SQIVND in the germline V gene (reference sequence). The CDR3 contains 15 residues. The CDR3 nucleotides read TGTGCCAGTAGTATCGACAGCTACATGAACACTGAAGCTTTCTTT. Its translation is CASSIDSYMNTEAFF.

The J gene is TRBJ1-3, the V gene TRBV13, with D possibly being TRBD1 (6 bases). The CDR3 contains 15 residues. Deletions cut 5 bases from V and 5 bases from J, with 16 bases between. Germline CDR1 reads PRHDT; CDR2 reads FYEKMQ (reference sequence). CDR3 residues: CASSDRTSVRNTIYF. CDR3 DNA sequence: TGTGCCAGCAGCGACAGGACCAGCGTTAGAAACACCATATATTTT.

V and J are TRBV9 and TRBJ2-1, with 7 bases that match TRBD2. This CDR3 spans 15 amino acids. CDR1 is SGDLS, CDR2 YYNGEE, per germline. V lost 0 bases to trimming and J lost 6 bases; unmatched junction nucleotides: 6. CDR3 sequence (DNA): TGTGCCAGCAGCGTAGCGGGAGGTCCCCGCAATGAGCAGTTCTTC. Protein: CASSVAGGPRNEQFF.